This T cell receptor (beta chain) emerged from a study of T cells in localized non-small cell lung cancer. Findings of the study overall: Adjacent lung tissue had a median about 60 of the top 100 clones found in the tumor. Clonality of T cells reached its maximum in uninvolved adjacent lung, surpassing tumor. Heterogeneity stays possible, as sequencing covered only one tumor region. The study linked higher blood T cell density to longer overall survival.

Germline CDR1 and CDR2: SGDLS and YYNGEE. V was cut by 3 bases and J by 5 bases, with 12 bases left in between. CDR3 size: 14 residues. Assay used: immunoSEQ multiplex PCR; TCRdb lists only in-frame clones, some missing. Here the sample spans under 55,000 clones, around 82% being singletons. With regard to this clone: Its antigen is unidentified.

Sequencing used PBMCs, obtained before any cancer treatment. The chain has TRBV9 and TRBJ1-5; no definite D call. This clonotype was obtained from a woman aged 35 to 70 with stage II lung adenocarcinoma. CDR3 sequence (DNA): TGTGCCAGCAGCGGATCCGGATGGGATCAGCCCCAGCATTTT. This sequence encodes CASSGSGWDQPQHF. The full variable domain, its missing parts supplied by reference TRBV9 and TRBJ1-5, is DSGVTQTPKHLITATGQRVTLRCSPRSGDLSVYWYQQSLDQGLQFLIQYYNGEERAKGNILERFSAQQFPDLHSELNLSSLELGDSALYFCASSGSGWDQPQHFGDGTRLSIL.